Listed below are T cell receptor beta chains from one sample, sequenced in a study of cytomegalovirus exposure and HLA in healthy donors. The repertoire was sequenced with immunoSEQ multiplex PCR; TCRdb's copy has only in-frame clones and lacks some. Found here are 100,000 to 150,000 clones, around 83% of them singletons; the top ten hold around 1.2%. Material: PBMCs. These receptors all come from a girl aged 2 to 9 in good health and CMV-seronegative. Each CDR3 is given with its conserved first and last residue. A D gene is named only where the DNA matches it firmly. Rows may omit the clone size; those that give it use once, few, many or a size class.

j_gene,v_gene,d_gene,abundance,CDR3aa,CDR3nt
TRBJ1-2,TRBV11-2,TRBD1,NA,CASSLVLGGRNYGYTF,TGTGCCAGCAGCTTAGTGTTAGGGGGCCGGAACTATGGCTACACCTTC
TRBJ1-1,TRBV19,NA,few,CASSMLGGDTEAFF,TGTGCCAGTAGTATGCTGGGCGGGGACACTGAAGCTTTCTTT
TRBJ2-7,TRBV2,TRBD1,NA,CASKPDRGLNEQYF,TGTGCCAGCAAACCGGACAGGGGGCTCAACGAGCAGTACTTC
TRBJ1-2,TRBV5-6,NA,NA,CASSLEERQKFNYGYTF,TGTGCCAGCAGCTTGGAGGAACGACAGAAATTCAACTATGGCTACACCTTC
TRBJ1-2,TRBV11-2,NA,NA,CASSLAIEGYGYTF,TGTGCCAGCAGCTTGGCGATCGAGGGCTATGGCTACACCTTC
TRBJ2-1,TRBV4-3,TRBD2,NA,CASSPGLGSTYNEQFF,TGCGCCAGCAGCCCGGGACTAGGAAGTACCTACAATGAGCAGTTCTTC
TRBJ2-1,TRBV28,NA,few,CGPPNEQFF,TGTGGGCCCCCCAATGAGCAGTTCTTC
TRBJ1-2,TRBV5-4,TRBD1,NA,CASSCLIRGSFYGYTF,TGTGCCAGCAGCTGCCTAATCAGGGGGTCGTTCTATGGCTACACCTTC
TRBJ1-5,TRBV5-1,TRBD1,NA,CASSLRPQGDSNQPQHF,TGCGCCAGCAGTCTACGGCCGCAGGGGGATAGCAATCAGCCCCAGCATTTT
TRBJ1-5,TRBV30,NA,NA,CAWSDGGESNQPQHF,TGTGCCTGGAGTGACGGGGGAGAGAGCAATCAGCCCCAGCATTTT
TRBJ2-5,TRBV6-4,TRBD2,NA,CASSDSKAGGEETQYF,TGTGCCAGCAGTGACTCAAAAGCGGGGGGCGAAGAGACCCAGTACTTC
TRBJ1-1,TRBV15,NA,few,CATSREGRNTEAFF,TGTGCCACCAGCAGAGAGGGCAGGAACACTGAAGCTTTCTTT
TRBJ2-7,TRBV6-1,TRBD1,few,CASSDSGTGTEQYF,TGTGCCAGCAGCGATTCCGGGACAGGGACCGAGCAGTACTTC
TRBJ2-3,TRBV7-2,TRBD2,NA,CASRDIGTSYTDTQYF,TGTGCCAGCAGGGATATAGGGACTAGCTACACAGATACGCAGTATTTT
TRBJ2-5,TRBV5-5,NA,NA,CASSLAGGTGQETQYF,TGTGCCAGCAGCTTGGCCGGGGGGACAGGACAAGAGACCCAGTACTTC
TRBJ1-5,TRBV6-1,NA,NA,CASRSGRAGNQPQHF,TGTGCCAGCAGATCCGGGAGAGCTGGCAATCAGCCCCAGCATTTT
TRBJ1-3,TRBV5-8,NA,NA,CASSRGQSGNTIYF,TGTGCCAGCAGCCGAGGACAATCTGGAAACACCATATATTTT
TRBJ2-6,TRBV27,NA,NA,CASSPRGTTGANVLTF,TGTGCCAGCAGCCCGCGGGGAACCACTGGGGCCAACGTCCTGACTTTC
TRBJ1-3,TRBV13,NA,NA,CASKLRGSSGNTIYF,TGTGCCAGCAAACTCAGGGGAAGCTCTGGAAACACCATATATTTT
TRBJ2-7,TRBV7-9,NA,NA,CASSLGVYEQYF,TGTGCCAGCAGTCTAGGGGTCTACGAGCAGTACTTC
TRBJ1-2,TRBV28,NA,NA,CASSYRFRVVGYTF,TGTGCCAGCAGTTACCGTTTTCGAGTGGTTGGCTACACCTTC
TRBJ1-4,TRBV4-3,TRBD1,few,CASSQVLGGAGEKLFF,TGCGCCAGCAGCCAAGTCTTAGGGGGCGCAGGGGAAAAACTGTTTTTT
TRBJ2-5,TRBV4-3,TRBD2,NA,CASSQGPPGEGKETQYF,TGCGCCAGCAGCCAAGGGCCCCCCGGGGAGGGGAAAGAGACCCAGTACTTC
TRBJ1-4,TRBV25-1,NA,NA,CASSERVGEKLFF,TGTGCCAGCAGTGAGAGGGTGGGCGAAAAACTGTTTTTT
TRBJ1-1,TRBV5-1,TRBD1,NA,CASSSSGGLTEAFF,TGCGCCAGCAGCTCCTCAGGGGGTTTGACTGAAGCTTTCTTT
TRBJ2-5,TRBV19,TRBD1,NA,CASSQNRGWETQYF,TGTGCCAGTAGTCAGAACAGGGGTTGGGAGACCCAGTACTTC
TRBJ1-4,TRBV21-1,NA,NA,CASSARQGKHEKLFF,TGTGCCAGCAGCGCCCGACAGGGGAAACATGAAAAACTGTTTTTT
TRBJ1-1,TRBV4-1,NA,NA,CASSPLGGGQNTEAFF,TGCGCCAGCAGCCCCTTAGGCGGGGGTCAGAACACTGAAGCTTTCTTT
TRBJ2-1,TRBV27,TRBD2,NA,CASSSREGIGSYNEQFF,TGTGCCAGCAGTTCTAGGGAGGGAATCGGGTCCTACAATGAGCAGTTCTTC
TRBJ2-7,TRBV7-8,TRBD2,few,CASSSLGEGRTYEQYF,TGTGCCAGCAGCTCCCTCGGGGAGGGCAGGACCTACGAGCAGTACTTC
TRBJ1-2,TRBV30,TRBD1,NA,CAWSRDRSFYGYTF,TGTGCCTGGAGCCGGGACAGAAGCTTTTATGGCTACACCTTC
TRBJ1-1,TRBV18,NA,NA,CASSPYNTEAFF,TGTGCCAGCTCACCCTACAACACTGAAGCTTTCTTT
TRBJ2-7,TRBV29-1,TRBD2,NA,CSVLGGAEEQYF,TGCAGCGTTCTCGGGGGGGCGGAGGAGCAGTACTTC
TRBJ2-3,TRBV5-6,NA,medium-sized,CASRLSPGSRYTDTQYF,TGTGCCAGCAGACTATCACCAGGGTCCCGATACACAGATACGCAGTATTTT
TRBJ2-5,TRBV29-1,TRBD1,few,CSGHRGVQETQYF,TGCAGCGGCCACAGGGGGGTTCAAGAGACCCAGTACTTC
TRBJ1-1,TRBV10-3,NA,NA,CAISGTPNTEAFF,TGTGCCATCAGTGGGACACCTAACACTGAAGCTTTCTTT
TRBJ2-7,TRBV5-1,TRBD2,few,CASSRPVAGRPYEQYF,TGCGCCAGCAGCCGGCCCGTAGCGGGGAGGCCCTACGAGCAGTACTTC
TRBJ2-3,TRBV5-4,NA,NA,CASSLGFGGTDTQYF,TGTGCCAGCAGCTTGGGATTTGGGGGGACAGATACGCAGTATTTT
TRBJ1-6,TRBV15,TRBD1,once,CATREDRTNSPLHF,TGTGCCACCAGGGAGGACAGGACTAACTCACCCCTCCACTTT
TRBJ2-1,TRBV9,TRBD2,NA,CASSEGLAGVERNEQFF,TGTGCCAGCAGCGAGGGACTAGCGGGAGTCGAACGGAATGAGCAGTTCTTC
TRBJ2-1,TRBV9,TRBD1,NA,CASSLHDQGVRNEQFF,TGTGCCAGCAGTCTCCACGATCAGGGGGTTCGGAATGAGCAGTTCTTC
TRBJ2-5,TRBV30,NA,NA,CAWSVNGDQETQYF,TGTGCCTGGAGTGTAAACGGAGACCAAGAGACCCAGTACTTC
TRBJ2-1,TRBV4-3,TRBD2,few,CASSYLSGGGDEQFF,TGCGCCAGCAGTTACCTTAGCGGGGGGGGCGATGAGCAGTTCTTC
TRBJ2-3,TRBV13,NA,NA,CASSLVATRSTDTQYF,TGTGCCAGCAGCTTAGTCGCGACTAGGAGCACAGATACGCAGTATTTT
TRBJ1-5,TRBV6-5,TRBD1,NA,CASSTGENNQPQHF,TGTGCCAGCAGTACAGGGGAAAACAATCAGCCCCAGCATTTT
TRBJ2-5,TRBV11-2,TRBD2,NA,CASSSRRGAGVETQYF,TGTGCCAGCAGCTCACGAAGAGGAGCGGGAGTCGAGACCCAGTACTTC